A single sample gave rise to the 16 T cell receptor beta chains below, sequenced in a study of blood T cell repertoires in COVID-19. The data were produced by immunoSEQ multiplex PCR, yet TCRdb's version contains in-frame clones alone and is incomplete. The table records 180,000 or so clones, about 81% of them present only once. Sequencing was carried out using peripheral blood. These receptors originate from an elderly woman with COVID-19, enrolled during active disease.

The V gene is TRBV7-8, the J gene TRBJ2-5; unclear D gene. Trimming took off 6 bases at V and 2 bases at J, with 4 bases between the two ends. The CDR3 sequence is 11 residues long. Germline CDR1 SGHVS, CDR2 FQNEAQ. The CDR3 DNA follows: TGTGCCAGCAGTCTTCAAGAGACCCAGTACTTC. It specifies CASSLQETQYF. Full variable domain (rest looked up from reference TRBV7-8 and TRBJ2-5): GAGVSQSPRYKVAKRGQDVALRCDPISGHVSLFWYQQALGQGPEFLTYFQNEAQLDKSGLPSDRFFAERPEGSVSTLKIQRTQQEDSAVYLCASSLQETQYFGPGTRLLVL.

The rearrangement links TRBV28 to TRBJ2-1; 12 positions match TRBD2. CDR1 is MDHEN, CDR2 SYDVKM, per germline. V gave up 10 bases and J gave up 6 bases; unmatched junction bases: 10. CDR3 length: 15 residues. The DNA for the CDR3 is TGTGCCATCTTGCCTAGCGGGAGGGCCGTCAATGAGCAGTTCTTC. Its protein product is CAILPSGRAVNEQFF.

J is TRBJ2-2 and V is TRBV28, with 9 bases lining up with TRBD2. The CDR3 totals 15 residues. Trimming removed 2 bases from V and 5 bases from J; junction bases left unmatched: 3. Germline V gene sequence: CDR1 MDHEN, CDR2 SYDVKM. CDR3 in DNA: TGTGCCAGCAGTTTAGGTACTAGCGGGACCGGGGAGCTGTTTTTT. This encodes CASSLGTSGTGELFF.

The gene calls are TRBV10-3 and TRBJ1-1; 7 bases match TRBD1. Trimming removed 4 bases from V and 4 bases from J; junction bases left unmatched: 9. The CDR3 sequence is 15 residues long. Germline lookup yields CDR1 ENHRY and CDR2 SYGVKD. The CDR3, as DNA: TGTGCCATCAGTGCGGCAGGGGGTGATGGCACTGAAGCTTTCTTT. It specifies CAISAAGGDGTEAFF.

The rearrangement uses TRBV2 and TRBJ2-2; D is uncertain. The CDR3 is 11 residues long. V was trimmed by 5 bases and J by 6 bases, leaving 4 bases between them. Looked up from germline, CDR1 is SNHLY and CDR2 is FYNNEI. The chain's CDR3 is CASSPAGELFF. DNA for the CDR3: TGTGCCAGCAGTCCTGCCGGGGAGCTGTTTTTT.

This rearrangement joins TRBV4-3 to TRBJ1-2; TRBD1 matches 10 bases. Germline V CDR1 and CDR2: LGHNA, YSLEER. This CDR3 is 14 amino acids long. Losses at the gene ends were 2 bases for V and 7 bases for J; bases not matched to a gene: 4. The CDR3 DNA is TGCGCCAGCAGCCAACGGACAGGGGGATTTGGCTACACCTTC. It yields the protein CASSQRTGGFGYTF.

The V gene is TRBV5-6, the J gene TRBJ1-1, with no clear D. From germline, CDR1 is SGHDT and CDR2 YYEEEE. Trimming pared 3 bases from V and 3 bases from J, leaving 9 bases between. The CDR3 has 13 residues. CDR3 amino acids: CASSSQWYTEAFF. The CDR3 DNA follows: TGTGCCAGCAGCTCACAGTGGTACACTGAAGCTTTCTTT.

The chain couples TRBV4-2 to TRBJ2-1, with 7 bases that match TRBD2. V trimming: 0 bases; J trimming: 4 bases; junction bases outside the gene matches: 6. This CDR3 region has 16 residues. The germline gives CDR1 LGHNA, CDR2 YNFKEQ. The CDR3 nucleotides read TGTGCCAGCAGCCAAGAGGGGACGGGAGGATACAATGAGCAGTTCTTC. Its protein is CASSQEGTGGYNEQFF.

This chain connects TRBV20-1 to TRBJ2-2; D remains ambiguous. From germline, CDR1 is DFQATT and CDR2 SNEGSKA (reference sequence). The V end was cut by 3 bases, the J end by 1 base, with 9 bases between. This CDR3 contains 14 residues. CDR3: CSASVAGNTGELFF. The CDR3 bases are TGCAGTGCTAGTGTGGCTGGGAACACCGGGGAGCTGTTTTTT.

This chain joins TRBV6-5 and TRBJ1-2; 8 bases line up with TRBD1. Germline values: CDR1 MNHEY, CDR2 SVGAGI. The CDR3 covers 13 residues. V was pared by 6 bases and J by 8 bases, with 8 bases of the junction left unmatched. CDR3 coding DNA: TGTGCCAGCAGAAGGACAGGGACAGACGGCTACACCTTC. Its protein is CASRRTGTDGYTF.

The rearrangement joins TRBV14 to TRBJ1-3, with D hard to call. The CDR3 is 13 residues long. V lost 2 bases and J lost 4, with 6 bases in between. CDR1 SGHDN and CDR2 FVKESK come from the germline V gene. The DNA of the CDR3 is TGTGCCAGCAGCCAAACACCCGGAAACACCATATATTTT. It specifies CASSQTPGNTIYF.

The J gene is TRBJ1-6, the V gene TRBV6-5; no firm D call. The CDR3 runs to 12 residues. The germline gives CDR1 MNHEY, CDR2 SVGAGI. Trimming left V 5 bases short and J 7 bases short, with 6 bases between. CDR3 nucleotides: TGTGCCAGCAGTCACAGAAATTCACCCCTCCACTTT. Translation: CASSHRNSPLHF.

V usage is TRBV19 and J usage is TRBJ1-6, with D perhaps TRBD1 (6 bases). The CDR3 length is 14 residues. From germline, CDR1 is LNHDA and CDR2 SQIVND (reference sequence). Trimming left V 4 bases short and J 10 bases short, with 14 bases between. This CDR3 reads CASSRRTDRSPLHF. The DNA for the CDR3 is TGTGCCAGTAGTAGGAGGACAGATAGATCACCCCTCCACTTT. Filled out from reference TRBV19 and TRBJ1-6, the complete variable domain reads DGGITQSPKYLFRKEGQNVTLSCEQNLNHDAMYWYRQDPGQGLRLIYYSQIVNDFQKGDIAEGYSVSREKKESFPLTVTSAQKNPTAFYLCASSRRTDRSPLHFGNGTRLTVT.

The chain recombines TRBV28 with TRBJ1-2, with D perhaps TRBD1 (6 bases). CDR3 length: 15 amino acids. Germline V gives CDR1 MDHEN, CDR2 SYDVKM. Trimming cost V 5 bases and J 8 bases, with 21 bases left between them. The CDR3 DNA reads TGTGCCAGCAGTACCGGGACACTCTACAGCGGAGGCTACACCTTC. Protein: CASSTGTLYSGGYTF.

The CDR3 here is CASSSSGRRGAGELFF. CDR3 bases: TGTGCCAGCAGCTCTAGCGGGAGACGTGGCGCCGGGGAGCTGTTTTTT. The chain joins TRBV2 to TRBJ2-2; 10 bases are a match to TRBD2. The germline CDR1 and CDR2 sequences are SNHLY and FYNNEI. V shed 6 bases, J shed 6 bases, and the junction held 10 bases outside the gene matches. The CDR3 has 16 amino acids.

The chain uses TRBV5-4 and TRBJ1-2; 8 nucleotides align to TRBD1. The trim removed 5 bases at V and 4 bases at J, leaving 4 bases unmatched. This CDR3 spans 13 amino acids. Germline V gene data show CDR1 as SGHNT and CDR2 as YYREEE (reference sequence). This chain's CDR3 is CASSIGQGYGYTF. CDR3 DNA sequence: TGTGCCAGCAGTATCGGACAGGGCTATGGCTACACCTTC.